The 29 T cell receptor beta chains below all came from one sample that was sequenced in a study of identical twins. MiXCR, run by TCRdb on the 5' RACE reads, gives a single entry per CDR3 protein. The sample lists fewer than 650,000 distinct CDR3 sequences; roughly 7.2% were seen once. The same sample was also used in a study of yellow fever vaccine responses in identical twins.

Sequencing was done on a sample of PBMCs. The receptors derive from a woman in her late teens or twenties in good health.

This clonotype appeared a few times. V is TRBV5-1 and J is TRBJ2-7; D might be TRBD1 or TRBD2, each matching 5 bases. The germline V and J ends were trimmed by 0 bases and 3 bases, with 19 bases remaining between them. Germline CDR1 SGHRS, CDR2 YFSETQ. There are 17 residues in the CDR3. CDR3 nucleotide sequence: TGCGCCAGCAGCTTGGAGCCCCGGGACCCATCCCACTACGAGCAGTACTTC. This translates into CASSLEPRDPSHYEQYF.

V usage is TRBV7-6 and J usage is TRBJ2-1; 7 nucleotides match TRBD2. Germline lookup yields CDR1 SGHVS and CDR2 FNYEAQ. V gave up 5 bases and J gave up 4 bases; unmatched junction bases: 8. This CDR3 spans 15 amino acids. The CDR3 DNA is TGTGCCAGCAGCCGCCGGGGGGAGCGTTACAATGAGCAGTTCTTC. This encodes CASSRRGERYNEQFF. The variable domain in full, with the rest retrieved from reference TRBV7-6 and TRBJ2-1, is GAGVSQSPRYKVTKRGQDVALRCDPISGHVSLYWYRQALGQGPEFLTYFNYEAQQDKSGLPNDRFSAERPEGSISTLTIQRTEQRDSAMYRCASSRRGERYNEQFFGPGTRLTVL.

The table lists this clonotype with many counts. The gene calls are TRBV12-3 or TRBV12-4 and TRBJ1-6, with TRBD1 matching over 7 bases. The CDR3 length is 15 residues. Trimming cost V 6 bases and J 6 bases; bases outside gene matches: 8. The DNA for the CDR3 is TGTGCCAGCAGGCGATCCGGGACAGTTAATTCACCCCTCCACTTT. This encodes CASRRSGTVNSPLHF.

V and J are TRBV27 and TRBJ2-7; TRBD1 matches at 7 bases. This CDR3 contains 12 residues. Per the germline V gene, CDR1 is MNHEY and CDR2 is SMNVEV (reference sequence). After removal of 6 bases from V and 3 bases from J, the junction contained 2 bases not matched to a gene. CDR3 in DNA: TGTGCCAGCAGGACAGGGTACTACGAGCAGTACTTC. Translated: CASRTGYYEQYF.

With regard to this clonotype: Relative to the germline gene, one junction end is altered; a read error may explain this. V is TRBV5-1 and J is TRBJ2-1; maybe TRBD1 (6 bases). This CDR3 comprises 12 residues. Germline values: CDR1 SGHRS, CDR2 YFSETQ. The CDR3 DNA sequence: TGCGCCAGCAGCTTCCCCGGACAGTTCGGAGTCTTC. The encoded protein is CASSFPGQFGVF.

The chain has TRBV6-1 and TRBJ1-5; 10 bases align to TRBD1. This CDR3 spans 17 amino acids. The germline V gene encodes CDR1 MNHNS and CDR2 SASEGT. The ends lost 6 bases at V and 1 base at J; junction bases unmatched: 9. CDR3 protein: CASRRYRDRGSNQPQHF. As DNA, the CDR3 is TGTGCCAGCAGAAGATACCGGGACAGGGGCAGCAATCAGCCCCAGCATTTT.

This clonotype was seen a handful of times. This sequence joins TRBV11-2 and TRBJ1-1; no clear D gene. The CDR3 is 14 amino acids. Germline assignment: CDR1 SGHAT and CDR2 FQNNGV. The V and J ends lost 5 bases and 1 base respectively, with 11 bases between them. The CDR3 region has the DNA TGTGCCAGCAGCCCTAGACCCCCGAACACTGAAGCTTTCTTT. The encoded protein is CASSPRPPNTEAFF.

CDR3 nucleotides: TGTGCCAGCAGCCAAGAGGGGACTAGCGGGAGGCTTGCCTACAATGAGCAGTTCTTC. It codes for CASSQEGTSGRLAYNEQFF. This chain uses TRBV3-1 with TRBJ2-1; 15 nucleotides align to TRBD2. The junction had 5 bases not matched to a gene; V was cut back by 0 bases and J by 2 bases. Germline V gene sequence: CDR1 LGHDT, CDR2 YNNKEL (reference sequence). The CDR3 runs 19 residues.

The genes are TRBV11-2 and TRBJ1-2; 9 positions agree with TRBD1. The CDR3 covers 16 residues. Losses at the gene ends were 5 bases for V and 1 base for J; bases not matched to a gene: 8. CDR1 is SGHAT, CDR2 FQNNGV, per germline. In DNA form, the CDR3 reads TGTGCCAGCAGCCACCTCCAGGGACAGGGTAACTATGGCTACACCTTC. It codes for CASSHLQGQGNYGYTF.

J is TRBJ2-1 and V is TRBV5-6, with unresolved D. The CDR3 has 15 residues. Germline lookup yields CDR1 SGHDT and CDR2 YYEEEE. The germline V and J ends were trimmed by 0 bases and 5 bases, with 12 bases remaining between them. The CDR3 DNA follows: TGTGCCAGCAGCTTGGGCAGCCGAGGACACAATGAGCAGTTCTTC. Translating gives CASSLGSRGHNEQFF.

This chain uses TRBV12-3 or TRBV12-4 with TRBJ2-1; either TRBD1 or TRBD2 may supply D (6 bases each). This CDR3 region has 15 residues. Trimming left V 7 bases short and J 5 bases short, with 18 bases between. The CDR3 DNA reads TGTGCCAGCACGAATTATGGGGGGCCTCACAATGAGCAGTTCTTC. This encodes CASTNYGGPHNEQFF.

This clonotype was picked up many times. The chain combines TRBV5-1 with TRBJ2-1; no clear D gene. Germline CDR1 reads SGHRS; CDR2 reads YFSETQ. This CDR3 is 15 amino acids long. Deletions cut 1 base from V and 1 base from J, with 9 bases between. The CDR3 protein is CASSLSASSYNEQFF. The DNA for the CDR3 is TGCGCCAGCAGCTTGTCGGCTAGTTCCTACAATGAGCAGTTCTTC.

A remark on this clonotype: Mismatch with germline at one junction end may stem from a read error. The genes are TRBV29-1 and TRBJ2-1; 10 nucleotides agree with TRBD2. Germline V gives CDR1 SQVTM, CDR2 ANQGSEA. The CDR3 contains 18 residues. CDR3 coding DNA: TGCAGCGTGGAAGGGACATCTGACCTAGCGGGGGTATACAATGAGCAGTTCTTC. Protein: CSVEGTSDLAGVYNEQFF.

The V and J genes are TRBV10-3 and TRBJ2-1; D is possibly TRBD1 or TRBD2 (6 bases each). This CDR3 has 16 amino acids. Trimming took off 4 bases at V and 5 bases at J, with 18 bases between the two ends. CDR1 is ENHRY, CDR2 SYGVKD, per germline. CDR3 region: CAISGIAEGGNNEQFF. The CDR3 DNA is TGTGCCATCAGTGGGATAGCGGAGGGGGGAAACAATGAGCAGTTCTTC.

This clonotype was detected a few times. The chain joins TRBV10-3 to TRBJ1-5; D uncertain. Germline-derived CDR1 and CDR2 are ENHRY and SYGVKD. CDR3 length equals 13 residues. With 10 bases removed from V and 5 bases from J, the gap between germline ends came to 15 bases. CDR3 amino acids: CATQNGDHQPQHF. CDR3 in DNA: TGTGCCACACAGAACGGTGACCATCAGCCCCAGCATTTT.

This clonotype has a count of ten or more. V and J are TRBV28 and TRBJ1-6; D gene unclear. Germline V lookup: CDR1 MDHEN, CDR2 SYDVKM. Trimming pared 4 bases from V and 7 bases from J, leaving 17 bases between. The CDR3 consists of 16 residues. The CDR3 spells CASSSDRAPWNSPLHF. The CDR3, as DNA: TGTGCCAGCAGTTCTGACCGGGCCCCGTGGAATTCACCCCTCCACTTT.

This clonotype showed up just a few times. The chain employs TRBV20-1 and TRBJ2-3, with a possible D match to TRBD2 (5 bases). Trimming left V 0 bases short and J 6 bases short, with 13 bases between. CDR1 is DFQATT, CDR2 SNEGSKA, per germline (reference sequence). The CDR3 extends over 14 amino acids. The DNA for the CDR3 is TGCAGTGCTAGAGATTCGCGGGCGTGGGATACGCAGTATTTT. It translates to CSARDSRAWDTQYF.

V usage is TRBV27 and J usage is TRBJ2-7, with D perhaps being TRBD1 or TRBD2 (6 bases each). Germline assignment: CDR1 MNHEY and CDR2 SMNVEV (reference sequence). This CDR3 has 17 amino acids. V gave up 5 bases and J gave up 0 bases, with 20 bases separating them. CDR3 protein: CASSPDPPGASSYEQYF. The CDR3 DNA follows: TGTGCCAGCAGTCCAGACCCCCCGGGGGCGAGCTCCTACGAGCAGTACTTC.

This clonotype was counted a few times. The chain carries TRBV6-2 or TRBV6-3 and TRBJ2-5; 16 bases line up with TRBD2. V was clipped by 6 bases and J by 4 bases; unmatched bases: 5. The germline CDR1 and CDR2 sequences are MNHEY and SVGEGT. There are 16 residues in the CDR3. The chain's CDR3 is CASSPGTSGGAETQYF. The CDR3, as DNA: TGTGCCAGCAGCCCCGGGACTAGCGGGGGGGCAGAGACCCAGTACTTC.

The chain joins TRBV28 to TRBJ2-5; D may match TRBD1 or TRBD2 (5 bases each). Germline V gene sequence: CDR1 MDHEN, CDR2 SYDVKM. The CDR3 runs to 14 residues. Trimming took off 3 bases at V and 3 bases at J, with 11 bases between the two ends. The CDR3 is CASSLWGKKETQYF. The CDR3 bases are TGTGCCAGCAGTTTGTGGGGGAAAAAAGAGACCCAGTACTTC.

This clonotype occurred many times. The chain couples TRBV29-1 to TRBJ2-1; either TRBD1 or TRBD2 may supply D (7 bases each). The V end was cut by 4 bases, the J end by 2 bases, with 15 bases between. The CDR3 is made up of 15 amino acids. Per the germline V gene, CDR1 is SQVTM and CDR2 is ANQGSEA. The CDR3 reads CSVGGGTVTYNEQFF. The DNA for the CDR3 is TGCAGCGTTGGGGGGGGGACAGTTACCTACAATGAGCAGTTCTTC.

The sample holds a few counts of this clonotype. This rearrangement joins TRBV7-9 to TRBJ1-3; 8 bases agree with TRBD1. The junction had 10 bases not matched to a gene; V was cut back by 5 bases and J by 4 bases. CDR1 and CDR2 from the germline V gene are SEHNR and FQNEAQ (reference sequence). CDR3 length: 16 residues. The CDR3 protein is CASSPGQGLGGNTIYF. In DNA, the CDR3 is TGTGCCAGCAGCCCTGGACAGGGCCTAGGAGGAAACACCATATATTTT.

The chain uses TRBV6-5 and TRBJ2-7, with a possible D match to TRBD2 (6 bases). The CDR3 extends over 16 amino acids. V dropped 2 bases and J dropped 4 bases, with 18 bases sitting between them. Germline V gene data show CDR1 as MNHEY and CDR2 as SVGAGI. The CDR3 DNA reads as TGTGCCAGCAGTTACGGCGGGTTACTAGCAGAGTACGAGCAGTACTTC. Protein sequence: CASSYGGLLAEYEQYF.

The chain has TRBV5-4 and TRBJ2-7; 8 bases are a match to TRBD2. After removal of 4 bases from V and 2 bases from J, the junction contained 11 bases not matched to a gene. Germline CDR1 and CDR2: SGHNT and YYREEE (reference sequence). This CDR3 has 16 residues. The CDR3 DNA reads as TGTGCCAGCAGCCGGTCGGGAACTAGCGGTACCTACGAGCAGTACTTC. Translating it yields CASSRSGTSGTYEQYF.

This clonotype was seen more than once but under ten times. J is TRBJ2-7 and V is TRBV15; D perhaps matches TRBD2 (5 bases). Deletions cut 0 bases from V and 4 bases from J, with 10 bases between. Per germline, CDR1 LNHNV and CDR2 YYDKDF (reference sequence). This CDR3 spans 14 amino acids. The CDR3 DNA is TGTGCCACCAGCAGAGATGCGGGCGGTTACGAGCAGTACTTC. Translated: CATSRDAGGYEQYF.

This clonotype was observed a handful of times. This CDR3 is CASSLDRGPQFF. CDR3 DNA sequence: TGTGCCAGCAGCTTAGATCGTGGACCCCAGTTCTTC. The rearrangement joins TRBV11-3 to TRBJ2-1; D ambiguous. This CDR3 is 12 amino acids long. Trimming took off 0 bases at V and 13 bases at J, with 10 bases between the two ends. Germline values: CDR1 SGHNT, CDR2 YENEEA.

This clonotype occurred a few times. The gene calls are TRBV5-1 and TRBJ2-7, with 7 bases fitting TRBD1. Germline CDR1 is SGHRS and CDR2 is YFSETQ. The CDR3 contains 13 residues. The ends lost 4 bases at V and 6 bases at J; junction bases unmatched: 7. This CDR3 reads CASSPPQGTEQYF. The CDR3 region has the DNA TGCGCCAGCAGCCCCCCACAGGGGACCGAGCAGTACTTC.

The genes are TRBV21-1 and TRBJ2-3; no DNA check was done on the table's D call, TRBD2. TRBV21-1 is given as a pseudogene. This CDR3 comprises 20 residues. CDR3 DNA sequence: TGTGCCAGCAGCAAAGCAGGGCAAAATAGCGGGAGCCCTAGCACAGATACGCAGTATTTT. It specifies CASSKAGQNSGSPSTDTQYF.

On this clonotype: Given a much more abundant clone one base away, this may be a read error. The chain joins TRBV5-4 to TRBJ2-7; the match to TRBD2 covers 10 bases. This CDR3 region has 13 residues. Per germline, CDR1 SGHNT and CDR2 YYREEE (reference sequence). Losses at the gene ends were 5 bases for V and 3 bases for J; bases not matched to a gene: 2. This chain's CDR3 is CASSWTSGYEQYF. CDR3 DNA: TGTGCCAGCAGTTGGACTAGCGGCTACGAGCAGTACTTC.